This T cell receptor beta chain was identified in a study of cytomegalovirus exposure and HLA in healthy donors. A multiplex PCR was run with 60 Vbeta primers and 13 Jbeta primers. The data were produced by immunoSEQ multiplex PCR, yet TCRdb's version contains in-frame clones alone and is incomplete. The sample yields about 150,000 clones, 80% seen once. Comments on this clone: Its target is unknown.

Study-wide findings and caveats: Rates of TCR association differed by HLA locus in a later analysis, with DRB1 highest and HLA-C lowest. TCR beta sequences reportedly predicted most subjects' HLA-A and HLA-B alleles accurately. Reportedly, diagnosis of cytomegalovirus status by the classifier showed high specificity and sensitivity.

The CDR3 is 13 amino acids. The V gene end was trimmed by 9 bases and the J gene end by 3 bases; junction bases not matched to a gene: 7. Germline CDR1 ENHRY, CDR2 SYGVKD. This sequence joins TRBV10-3 and TRBJ1-1; 7 nucleotides agree with TRBD1. The specimen was PBMCs. The receptor was derived from a woman between 40 and 50 years old in good health and CMV-seropositive. The CDR3 nucleotides are TGTGCCATTAGGGACAGCATTTACACTGAAGCTTTCTTT. Amino acids: CAIRDSIYTEAFF.